This passage covers 27 T cell receptor beta chains from one sample sequenced in a study of OX40 agonist ivuxolimab in advanced cancers. Profiled with immunoSEQ multiplex PCR; TCRdb holds only in-frame clones, not every one. Among some 66,000 clones listed, approximately 88% were seen once. Material: CD4+ or CD8+ T cells sorted from blood, obtained in a trial of the OX40 agonist ivuxolimab. The receptors were gathered from an adult with an advanced solid tumor such as melanoma, head and neck, liver or kidney cancer.

To note about this clone: Other nucleotide sequences from this sample produce the same CDR3. This chain connects TRBV7-9 to TRBJ2-5; D uncertain. CDR3 length: 18 amino acids. Per the germline V gene, CDR1 is SEHNR and CDR2 is FQNEAQ (reference sequence). V lost 1 base and J lost 2, with 20 bases in between. The CDR3 DNA is TGTGCCAGCAGCTTAGTGGTATTAGGGTCCCCCCCGCAAGAGACCCAGTACTTC. Its translation: CASSLVVLGSPPQETQYF.

This clone was observed a handful of times. The CDR3 loop is CASSLASGGSETQYF. CDR3 coding DNA: TGTGCCAGCAGCTTGGCTAGCGGGGGTTCGGAGACCCAGTACTTC. The V gene is TRBV11-2, the J gene TRBJ2-5; 10 bases line up with TRBD2. The CDR3 is 15 residues long. Germline loops: CDR1 SGHAT, CDR2 FQNNGV. V shed 3 bases and J 5 bases; nucleotides not matched to a gene: 6.

V is TRBV27 and J is TRBJ1-2; 9 bases fit TRBD1. Germline CDR1 and CDR2: MNHEY and SMNVEV (reference sequence). This CDR3 region has 14 residues. Trimming cost V 6 bases and J 8 bases; bases outside gene matches: 10. Written as DNA, the CDR3 is TGTGCCAGCAGCGGGACAGGGACAGTAAGGGGCTACACCTTC. Residues: CASSGTGTVRGYTF.

The rearrangement joins TRBV14 to TRBJ1-6, with D unclear. The CDR3 totals 14 residues. Trimming removed 0 bases at V and 9 bases at J, with 9 bases between. Germline V gene sequence: CDR1 SGHDN, CDR2 FVKESK. The CDR3 DNA reads as TGTGCCAGCAGCCAAGAAGCGGGTGGTTCACCCCTCCACTTT. Protein product: CASSQEAGGSPLHF.

The chain uses TRBV4-2 and TRBJ2-2; D possibly corresponds to TRBD1 (6 bases). Trimming left V 2 bases short and J 4 bases short, with 11 bases between. Germline loops: CDR1 LGHNA, CDR2 YNFKEQ. The CDR3 length is 15 residues. CDR3 region: CASSQQGSVTGELFF. In DNA form, the CDR3 reads TGTGCCAGCAGCCAACAGGGGAGCGTCACCGGGGAGCTGTTTTTT.

This chain links TRBV2 with TRBJ2-1, with 7 bases aligning to TRBD2. Germline trimming cut 6 bases from V and 5 bases from J; bases unmatched to any gene: 10. This CDR3 has 15 amino acids. Per germline, CDR1 SNHLY and CDR2 FYNNEI. CDR3 in amino acids: CASSRGAGVHNEQFF. Here the CDR3 DNA reads TGTGCCAGCAGCCGCGGTGCGGGGGTTCACAATGAGCAGTTCTTC. Variable domain in full (rest from reference TRBV2 and TRBJ2-1): EPEVTQTPSHQVTQMGQEVILRCVPISNHLYFYWYRQILGQKVEFLVSFYNNEISEKSEIFDDQFSVERPDGSNFTLKIRSTKLEDSAMYFCASSRGAGVHNEQFFGPGTRLTVL.

CDR3: CASRPDRGGEKLFF. CDR3 nucleotides: TGTGCCAGCAGGCCCGACAGGGGAGGTGAAAAACTGTTTTTT. The V and J genes are TRBV2 and TRBJ1-4, with 8 bases aligning to TRBD1. From germline, CDR1 is SNHLY and CDR2 FYNNEI. The CDR3 loop spans 14 amino acids. Trimming took 6 bases from V and 7 from J; bases not matched to a gene: 7.

The genes are TRBV18 and TRBJ2-7, with 14 bases that match TRBD2. Trimming took 2 bases from V and 4 from J; bases not matched to a gene: 1. The CDR3 spans 15 residues. Germline V lookup: CDR1 KGHSH, CDR2 LQKENI. The CDR3 here is CASSPGTSGGYEQYF. CDR3 nucleotides: TGTGCCAGCTCACCAGGGACTAGCGGGGGTTACGAGCAGTACTTC.

This chain joins TRBV12-2 and TRBJ2-6; the DNA was not compared with TRBD2, the D call given in the table. TRBV12-2 is a known pseudogene. The CDR3 is 19 amino acids. The CDR3 loop reads CASRSPTSGGPSGANVLTF. The CDR3 nucleotides are TGTGCAAGTCGCTCCCCGACTAGCGGGGGGCCCTCTGGGGCCAACGTCCTGACTTTC.

The chain couples TRBV27 to TRBJ2-1, with D perhaps TRBD2 (5 bases). Germline values: CDR1 MNHEY, CDR2 SMNVEV (reference sequence). The length of the CDR3 is 13 residues. Trimming left V 10 bases short and J 6 bases short, with 16 bases between. As DNA, the CDR3 is TGTGCCATCGCCGGGGAAACGTCCAATGAGCAGTTCTTC. It is translated as CAIAGETSNEQFF.

V is TRBV5-1 and J is TRBJ1-1; tentatively, D is TRBD1 (6 bases). Trimming cost V 5 bases and J 1 base, with 12 bases left between them. The CDR3 sequence is 14 residues long. The germline V gene has CDR1 SGHRS and CDR2 YFSETQ. DNA for the CDR3: TGCGCCAGCAGTCAACAGGGAACGAACACTGAAGCTTTCTTT. Its translation: CASSQQGTNTEAFF.

About this clone: This sample includes further DNA sequences coding for the same CDR3. This chain connects TRBV11-2 to TRBJ1-2; TRBD1 matches at 7 bases. The CDR3 covers 13 residues. Germline assignment: CDR1 SGHAT and CDR2 FQNNGV. With 6 bases clipped from V and 4 bases from J, the junction kept 5 bases outside the gene matches. CDR3 protein: CASSLGTAYGYTF. The CDR3 DNA sequence: TGTGCCAGCAGTCTAGGGACAGCCTATGGCTACACCTTC. Full variable domain (rest looked up from reference TRBV11-2 and TRBJ1-2): EAGVAQSPRYKIIEKRQSVAFWCNPISGHATLYWYQQILGQGPKLLIQFQNNGVVDDSQLPKDRFSAERLKGVDSTLKIQPAKLEDSAVYLCASSLGTAYGYTFGSGTRLTVV.

The V gene is TRBV2, the J gene TRBJ1-1; 7 bases agree with TRBD1. The CDR3 is made up of 14 amino acids. The germline CDR1 and CDR2 sequences are SNHLY and FYNNEI. V gave up 2 bases and J gave up 4 bases; unmatched junction bases: 4. The CDR3 nucleotides are TGTGCCAGCAGTGAAAGGGGGCGGGCCACTGAAGCTTTCTTT. This sequence encodes CASSERGRATEAFF.

Comment on this clone: Germline and junction disagree at one end, which may indicate a read error. The chain joins TRBV5-4 to TRBJ2-1, with 12 bases that match TRBD2. The CDR3 is 14 amino acids. The V gene's germline CDR1 is SGHNT and CDR2 YYREEE (reference sequence). The CDR3 DNA reads TGTGCCAGCAGTTCGGGACTAGCGGGCCACGAGCCGTTCTTC. Amino acids: CASSSGLAGHEPFF.

The genes are TRBV4-2 and TRBJ2-2, with 12 bases matching TRBD2. The CDR3 covers 17 residues. V lost 2 bases and J lost 7; bases outside the gene matches: 8. Germline assignment: CDR1 LGHNA and CDR2 YNFKEQ. The CDR3 DNA is TGTGCCAGCAGCCAAACTAGCGGGGGGCCCTATGACGGGGAGCTGTTTTTT. This sequence encodes CASSQTSGGPYDGELFF.

The genes are TRBV11-1 and TRBJ2-7; D perhaps matches TRBD1 (5 bases). The CDR3 contains 13 residues. The V end lost 6 bases, the J end lost 2 bases, and 11 bases lay between the germline ends. Per germline, CDR1 SGHAT and CDR2 FQDESV (reference sequence). This chain's CDR3 is CASSKTGPYEQYF. CDR3 DNA: TGTGCCAGCAGTAAAACAGGCCCCTACGAGCAGTACTTC.

CDR3 amino acids: CASRTRAGISSYNEQFF. CDR3 in DNA: TGTGCCAGCAGGACCCGAGCCGGAATTAGCTCCTACAATGAGCAGTTCTTC. The V call is TRBV7-2, the J call TRBJ2-1, with unresolved D. The CDR3 contains 17 residues. V was clipped by 6 bases and J by 0 bases, with 18 bases between them. In germline, CDR1 is SGHTA, CDR2 FQGNSA.

This chain joins TRBV14 and TRBJ1-1, with D unresolved. This CDR3 is 13 amino acids long. The germline gives CDR1 SGHDN, CDR2 FVKESK. V was trimmed by 4 bases and J by 6 bases, leaving 12 bases between them. The CDR3 DNA is TGTGCCAGCAGCCGGAGAGATGCGGCTGAAGCTTTCTTT. It translates to CASSRRDAAEAFF.

This sequence joins TRBV5-1 and TRBJ1-1; D is undetermined. The V gene lost 4 bases and the J gene lost 1 base, with 8 bases spanning the gap. Looked up from germline, CDR1 is SGHRS and CDR2 is YFSETQ. The CDR3 loop spans 13 amino acids. CDR3 nucleotides: TGCGCCAGCAGCCCCTCGGGGAACACTGAAGCTTTCTTT. As protein: CASSPSGNTEAFF.

V gene TRBV6-1 combines with J gene TRBJ2-2; perhaps TRBD1 as D (6 bases). With 0 bases removed from V and 5 bases from J, the gap between germline ends came to 10 bases. This CDR3 spans 15 amino acids. Germline values: CDR1 MNHNS, CDR2 SASEGT. This CDR3 reads CASSEAPDRTGELFF. The CDR3 DNA sequence: TGTGCCAGCAGTGAAGCGCCCGACAGGACCGGGGAGCTGTTTTTT.

The chain links TRBV9 to TRBJ1-2, with D unresolved. Trimming left V 6 bases short and J 5 bases short, with 20 bases between. This CDR3 has 15 residues. The germline V gene has CDR1 SGDLS and CDR2 YYNGEE. The CDR3 is CASKGTASFPYGYTF. In DNA form, the CDR3 reads TGTGCCAGCAAAGGAACGGCCAGTTTTCCGTATGGCTACACCTTC. The entire variable domain, with the rest obtained from reference TRBV9 and TRBJ1-2, is as follows: DSGVTQTPKHLITATGQRVTLRCSPRSGDLSVYWYQQSLDQGLQFLIQYYNGEERAKGNILERFSAQQFPDLHSELNLSSLELGDSALYFCASKGTASFPYGYTFGSGTRLTVV.

The chain links TRBV30 to TRBJ1-1, with D unclear. V was trimmed by 2 bases and J by 1 base, leaving 14 bases between them. The CDR3 covers 15 residues. From germline, CDR1 is GTSNPN and CDR2 SVGIG (reference sequence). CDR3 coding DNA: TGTGCCTGGAGTATACAGTGGGTCCCGAACACTGAAGCTTTCTTT. It translates to CAWSIQWVPNTEAFF.

CDR3 amino acids: CASSLLSGGLYEQYF. CDR3 sequence (DNA): TGTGCCAGCAGTCTCCTTAGCGGGGGGCTCTACGAGCAGTACTTC. The chain carries TRBV27 and TRBJ2-7, with 10 bases fitting TRBD2. CDR3 length: 15 residues. With 5 bases clipped from V and 3 bases from J, the junction kept 7 bases outside the gene matches. Germline values: CDR1 MNHEY, CDR2 SMNVEV (reference sequence).

V gene TRBV28 combines with J gene TRBJ1-2, with no clear D. V lost 7 bases and J 10 bases, leaving 13 bases between the germline ends. The CDR3 contains 11 residues. Germline CDR1 is MDHEN and CDR2 is SYDVKM. The CDR3 protein is CASNQPALYTF. In DNA, the CDR3 is TGTGCCAGCAACCAGCCAGCCCTCTACACCTTC.

The chain carries TRBV6-4 and TRBJ1-1, with D perhaps TRBD1 (6 bases). Per germline, CDR1 MRHNA and CDR2 SNTAGT. Trimming stripped 3 bases from V and 2 bases from J, with 7 bases between. This CDR3 spans 13 amino acids. CDR3 loop: CASSETGNTEAFF. The DNA for the CDR3 is TGTGCCAGCAGTGAGACAGGTAACACTGAAGCTTTCTTT.

V usage is TRBV13 and J usage is TRBJ1-2, with D unclear. Trimming pared 5 bases from V and 2 bases from J, leaving 12 bases between. Germline lookup yields CDR1 PRHDT and CDR2 FYEKMQ (reference sequence). The CDR3 is 14 residues long. The DNA for the CDR3 is TGTGCCAGCAGCGCGGTAGCAGTCAACTATGGCTACACCTTC. The encoded protein is CASSAVAVNYGYTF.

The chain recombines TRBV7-6 with TRBJ2-2; D may be TRBD1 or TRBD2 (6 bases each). V lost 5 bases, J lost 6 bases, and 19 bases lay in between. This CDR3 contains 16 residues. Per germline, CDR1 SGHVS and CDR2 FNYEAQ. CDR3 loop: CASSPGGPGAAGELFF. CDR3 nucleotide sequence: TGTGCCAGCAGCCCCGGGGGTCCGGGGGCCGCCGGGGAGCTGTTTTTT.